The clone carrying this TCR beta chain has at least ten counts. Antigen specificity is unknown. This CDR3 is built from 13 residues. The junction had 2 bases not matched to a gene; V was cut back by 5 bases and J by 2 bases. The data derive from a study of neurological immune-mediated disorders. Study outcomes and limitations: The expanded clones of different subjects shared no CDR3 amino acid sequences (suggesting private repertoires in all groups).

As for the cDNA, it was generated by 5'RACE with 10-nucleotide random UMIs. TCRdb reprocessed the 5' RACE reads via MiXCR and lists one record per CDR3 protein. The sample consists of about 92,000 distinct CDR3 sequences, under 4.5% of them appearing once. The sequencing input was PBMCs. The V call is TRBV12-3 or TRBV12-4, the J call TRBJ2-5; 7 bases agree with TRBD2. This TCR was sampled from a woman in her fifties or sixties with multiple sclerosis. In nucleotides, the CDR3 is TGTGCCAGCAGTGCGCGGGGGCAAGAGACCCAGTACTTC. Translating it yields CASSARGQETQYF.